Below, 20 T cell receptor beta chains from the same sample are listed, as sequenced in a study of human T cells and chemical hapten exposure. TCRdb itself ran the 5' RACE reads through MiXCR, one entry per CDR3 protein. The sample yields around 140,000 distinct CDR3 sequences, 4.1% seen once. It was from unfractionated whole blood that total RNA was extracted. These receptors originate from a female donor in good health.

This clonotype was seen at least ten times. The chain links TRBV6-2 or TRBV6-3 to TRBJ1-2; D is possibly TRBD1 (5 bases). CDR3 size: 14 residues. Germline CDR1 MNHEY, CDR2 SVGEGT. The V and J ends lost 5 bases and 0 bases respectively, with 10 bases between them. CDR3 nucleotides: TGTGCCAGCAGTCACCGGGGACCTAACTATGGCTACACCTTC. This sequence encodes CASSHRGPNYGYTF.

This clonotype was picked up many times. The chain employs TRBV6-5 and TRBJ1-1; D is unclear. CDR1 is MNHEY and CDR2 is SVGAGI in the germline V gene. The CDR3 covers 12 residues. The V and J ends lost 6 bases and 8 bases respectively, with 13 bases between them. The CDR3 DNA is TGTGCCAGCAGCATCGGTGGCCTGGAAGCTTTCTTT. Protein sequence: CASSIGGLEAFF.

In this sample, this clonotype turned up many times. This chain joins TRBV18 and TRBJ2-5; D is undetermined. The CDR3 totals 13 residues. Germline V lookup: CDR1 KGHSH, CDR2 LQKENI. With 0 bases removed from V and 4 bases from J, the gap between germline ends came to 6 bases. CDR3 loop: CASSPPSTETQYF. CDR3 bases: TGTGCCAGCTCACCACCGTCGACAGAGACCCAGTACTTC.

On this clonotype: This may be a read error: a much more frequent sequence differs by one nucleotide. The chain uses TRBV27 and TRBJ1-2, with D possibly matching TRBD1 (6 bases). V shed 5 bases and J shed 5 bases, with 21 bases lying between them. Germline V lookup: CDR1 MNHEY, CDR2 SMNVEV (reference sequence). This CDR3 has 16 amino acids. The CDR3, as DNA: TGTGCCAGCAGTCCAGCCCTACAGGGTCCCCAGTATGGCTACACCTTC. It codes for CASSPALQGPQYGYTF.

This clonotype was detected only a few times. In nucleotides, the CDR3 is TGTGCCAGCGCTAGCGGGTTCACAGATACGCAGTATTTT. It translates to CASASGFTDTQYF. The chain joins TRBV3-1 to TRBJ2-3; 8 bases match TRBD2. V lost 8 bases, J lost 2 bases, and 3 bases stayed unmatched. CDR1 LGHDT and CDR2 YNNKEL come from the germline V gene (reference sequence). This CDR3 spans 13 amino acids.

This clonotype was observed many times. One junction end does not reproduce the germline sequence, and a read error may be involved. The V gene is TRBV7-3, the J gene TRBJ1-1; 7 bases map to TRBD1. The CDR3 is 15 amino acids. CDR1 and CDR2 from the germline V gene are SGHTA and FQGTGA. The CDR3 DNA sequence: TGTGCCAGCAGCCCCCAACAGGGGCCCGGGTTCGGGTGGAACTTT. Translation: CASSPQQGPGFGWNF.

The sample holds many counts of this clonotype. This chain's CDR3 is CSVDTGGGLEETQYF. As DNA, the CDR3 is TGCAGCGTTGATACGGGGGGGGGCCTTGAAGAGACCCAGTACTTC. This chain connects TRBV29-1 to TRBJ2-5; the match to TRBD2 covers 8 bases. The junction had 9 bases not matched to a gene; V was cut back by 3 bases and J by 3 bases. Germline CDR1 SQVTM, CDR2 ANQGSEA. The CDR3 runs 15 residues.

This clonotype was seen at least ten times. The chain recombines TRBV3-1 with TRBJ2-7; unclear D gene. Germline V gene sequence: CDR1 LGHDT, CDR2 YNNKEL (reference sequence). Trimming took 4 bases from V and 2 from J, leaving 9 bases between them. There are 13 residues in the CDR3. CDR3 sequence: CASSLGPPYEQYF. CDR3 nucleotide sequence: TGTGCCAGCAGCCTGGGCCCACCCTACGAGCAGTACTTC.

This clonotype occurred a few times. The chain recombines TRBV15 with TRBJ1-5; D is ambiguous. V lost 5 bases and J 4 bases, leaving 18 bases between the germline ends. The CDR3 has 16 residues. In germline, CDR1 is LNHNV, CDR2 YYDKDF (reference sequence). The CDR3: CATSLVLGLKNQPQHF. CDR3 coding DNA: TGTGCCACCAGCCTCGTATTAGGGTTGAAAAATCAGCCCCAGCATTTT.

This clonotype was seen ten or more times. V and J are TRBV2 and TRBJ2-5; D may be TRBD1 or TRBD2 (5 bases each). V gave up 1 base and J gave up 0 bases, with 6 bases separating them. The germline V gene has CDR1 SNHLY and CDR2 FYNNEI. The CDR3 is made up of 14 amino acids. The DNA of the CDR3 is TGTGCCAGCAGTGAAGGGGGACACCAAGAGACCCAGTACTTC. Translation: CASSEGGHQETQYF.

This clonotype was found many times. This sequence joins TRBV12-3 or TRBV12-4 and TRBJ2-3; D unclear. This CDR3 comprises 14 residues. Trimming removed 2 bases at V and 2 bases at J, with 8 bases between. CDR3 sequence reads: CASSLNLPTDTQYF. The CDR3 DNA follows: TGTGCCAGCAGTTTAAACCTTCCCACAGATACGCAGTATTTT.

This clonotype appeared many times. The chain is built from TRBV20-1 and TRBJ2-3; 9 bases map to TRBD2. CDR1 and CDR2 (germline): DFQATT, SNEGSKA (reference sequence). The CDR3 consists of 16 residues. The V gene end was trimmed by 8 bases and the J gene end by 0 bases; junction bases not matched to a gene: 12. CDR3 sequence (DNA): TGCAGTACGACCCTGACTAGCGGAACTAGCACAGATACGCAGTATTTT. It encodes CSTTLTSGTSTDTQYF.

At least ten counts were recorded for this clonotype. The CDR3 protein is CASRIRGGGNTIYF. CDR3 coding DNA: TGTGCCAGCAGGATACGGGGCGGTGGAAACACCATATATTTT. The V gene is TRBV12-3 or TRBV12-4, the J gene TRBJ1-3; weak D call: TRBD1 (5 bases). V was clipped by 6 bases and J by 3 bases, with 12 bases between them. The CDR3 totals 14 residues.

This clonotype came up many times. This chain connects TRBV24-1 to TRBJ2-3; 7 positions match TRBD2. Germline V gene data show CDR1 as KGHDR and CDR2 as SFDVKD. The CDR3 contains 12 residues. The V gene end was trimmed by 5 bases and the J gene end by 5 bases; junction bases not matched to a gene: 0. CDR3 DNA sequence: TGTGCCACCAGTGCGGGAGGAGATACGCAGTATTTT. Its translation: CATSAGGDTQYF.

In this sample, this clonotype turned up a few times. The chain combines TRBV12-3 or TRBV12-4 with TRBJ1-6; D uncertain. V lost 3 bases and J 8 bases, leaving 5 bases between the germline ends. The CDR3 extends over 12 amino acids. CDR3 amino acids: CASSFGDSPLHF. As DNA, the CDR3 is TGTGCCAGCAGTTTTGGGGATTCACCCCTCCACTTT.

The chain combines TRBV7-2 with TRBJ1-4; no reliable D call. This CDR3 is 13 amino acids long. V lost 1 base to trimming and J lost 10 bases, with 10 bases between them. CDR1 is SGHTA and CDR2 is FQGNSA in the germline V gene. The CDR3 bases are TGTGCCAGCAGCTTAGAGAATATGGGAAAACTGTTTTTT. Its protein product is CASSLENMGKLFF.

A few counts support this clonotype. Written as DNA, the CDR3 is TGTGCCAGCAGCTTAGTCAGCCAGGTCTCTGGCTACACCTTC. Protein: CASSLVSQVSGYTF. The genes are TRBV7-8 and TRBJ1-2, with no clear D. The CDR3 is 14 residues long. V was cut by 1 base and J by 7 bases, with 13 bases left in between. Germline V CDR1 and CDR2: SGHVS, FQNEAQ.

This clonotype was observed at least ten times. The chain recombines TRBV24-1 with TRBJ2-3; D call uncertain. This CDR3 contains 14 residues. V was cut by 5 bases and J by 3 bases, with 11 bases left in between. Germline CDR1 is KGHDR and CDR2 is SFDVKD. The CDR3 nucleotides are TGTGCCACCAGTGCCGAACCTACGACAGATACGCAGTATTTT. It specifies CATSAEPTTDTQYF.

This clonotype was found many times. This sequence joins TRBV5-4 and TRBJ2-2; D gene ambiguous. CDR3 size: 12 residues. The V end was cut by 2 bases, the J end by 4 bases, with 3 bases between. Germline-derived CDR1 and CDR2 are SGHNT and YYREEE (reference sequence). Written as DNA, the CDR3 is TGTGCCAGCAGCTTTCCCACCGGGGAGCTGTTTTTT. Protein product: CASSFPTGELFF.

The table lists this clonotype with a few counts. The V and J genes are TRBV3-1 and TRBJ2-7, with D possibly TRBD2 on 5 matching bases. This CDR3 spans 14 amino acids. CDR1 is LGHDT, CDR2 YNNKEL, per germline (reference sequence). V was pared by 4 bases and J by 7 bases, with 17 bases between. CDR3 nucleotide sequence: TGTGCCAGCAGCCCATCTGGCAATCCGGGGGAGCAGTACTTC. Its translation is CASSPSGNPGEQYF.